A selection of T cell receptor beta chains follows, all from one sample in a study of blood T cell repertoires in COVID-19. TCRdb keeps only in-frame clones here, not all; method: immunoSEQ multiplex PCR. The repertoire consists of fewer than 350,000 clones, with almost 90% occurring once and the leading ten covering 1.5% to 2%. Input material: PBMCs or T cells enriched from blood (not recorded which). Every receptor here comes from a woman aged 18 to 35 with acute COVID-19. The CDR3 runs from the conserved cysteine through the conserved F or W. Each record gives: CDR3 length, D gene, V gene, clone size, J gene, CDR3 DNA, CDR3 protein. A D gene is named only where the DNA matches it firmly. A clone size is listed for some rows: how often the clone was seen (once, few, many), or a class if it is expanded.

len: 14
d_gene: -
v_gene: TRBV30
abundance: few
j_gene: TRBJ2-2
CDR3nt: TGTGCCTGGGACCGCGCCAAGAGAGCCGGGGAGCTGTTTTTT
CDR3aa: CAWDRAKRAGELFF

len: 15
d_gene: TRBD1
v_gene: TRBV2
abundance: -
j_gene: TRBJ2-7
CDR3nt: TGTGCCAGCAGTGCATCCCAGACAGGGCCGGTAGAGCAGTACTTC
CDR3aa: CASSASQTGPVEQYF

len: 15
d_gene: TRBD2
v_gene: TRBV5-1
abundance: -
j_gene: TRBJ2-1
CDR3nt: TGCGCCAGCAGCAATCGACTAGCGGGCTACAATGAGCAGTTCTTC
CDR3aa: CASSNRLAGYNEQFF

len: 16
d_gene: TRBD2
v_gene: TRBV5-3
abundance: -
j_gene: TRBJ2-1
CDR3nt: TGTGCCAGAAGCGGGGGTAGCGGGAGGGATGGGGATGAGCAGTTCTTC
CDR3aa: CARSGGSGRDGDEQFF

len: 16
d_gene: TRBD2
v_gene: TRBV3-1/TRBV3-2
abundance: -
j_gene: TRBJ2-3
CDR3nt: TGTGCCAGCAGCCTTGAGCGGGAGGCCCACACAGATACGCAGTATTTT
CDR3aa: CASSLEREAHTDTQYF

len: 15
d_gene: TRBD1
v_gene: TRBV6-5
abundance: once
j_gene: TRBJ2-7
CDR3nt: TGTGCCAGCAGTTCGACCGGGACAGGGGTCTACGAGCAGTACTTC
CDR3aa: CASSSTGTGVYEQYF

len: 12
d_gene: TRBD1
v_gene: TRBV18
abundance: -
j_gene: TRBJ2-1
CDR3nt: TGTGCCAGCTCCCTAGGGACAGGTGAGCAGTTCTTC
CDR3aa: CASSLGTGEQFF

len: 14
d_gene: TRBD1
v_gene: TRBV7-3
abundance: few
j_gene: TRBJ2-1
CDR3nt: TGTGCCAGCAGCCCCGGGACAGAGAACAATGAGCAGTTCTTC
CDR3aa: CASSPGTENNEQFF

len: 14
d_gene: -
v_gene: TRBV4-2
abundance: -
j_gene: TRBJ2-5
CDR3nt: TGTGCCAGCAGCGATAAACAGGGACAAGAGACCCAGTACTTC
CDR3aa: CASSDKQGQETQYF

len: 14
d_gene: -
v_gene: TRBV9
abundance: few
j_gene: TRBJ1-2
CDR3nt: TGTGCCAGCAGCTCGGAAAGAGGGATGTATGGCTACACCTTC
CDR3aa: CASSSERGMYGYTF

len: 17
d_gene: TRBD2
v_gene: TRBV30
abundance: -
j_gene: TRBJ2-1
CDR3nt: TGTGCCTGGAGTGTACTGGGTCTAGCGGGAGGTTGGAATGAGCAGTTCTTC
CDR3aa: CAWSVLGLAGGWNEQFF

len: 17
d_gene: TRBD2
v_gene: TRBV7-2
abundance: -
j_gene: TRBJ2-2
CDR3nt: TGTGCCAGCAGTCGGGGACTAGCGGGAGGGCGAACCGGGGAGCTGTTTTTT
CDR3aa: CASSRGLAGGRTGELFF

len: 15
d_gene: -
v_gene: TRBV21-1
abundance: -
j_gene: TRBJ1-2
CDR3nt: TGTGCCAGCAGCGGGGCAGGGACTTTCAACTATGGCTACACCTTC
CDR3aa: CASSGAGTFNYGYTF

len: 13
d_gene: TRBD1
v_gene: TRBV19
abundance: -
j_gene: TRBJ1-2
CDR3nt: TGTGCCAGTAGTAGGAAAGACAGGGTTGGCTACACCTTC
CDR3aa: CASSRKDRVGYTF

len: 16
d_gene: TRBD1
v_gene: TRBV4-1
abundance: -
j_gene: TRBJ2-1
CDR3nt: TGCGCCAGCAGCCAGACGGGACAGGGGGCTGGTGATGAGCAGTTCTTC
CDR3aa: CASSQTGQGAGDEQFF

len: 15
d_gene: TRBD1
v_gene: TRBV18
abundance: few
j_gene: TRBJ1-4
CDR3nt: TGTGCCAGCTCACCAAGGGACAGGGCAAATGAAAAACTGTTTTTT
CDR3aa: CASSPRDRANEKLFF

len: 11
d_gene: -
v_gene: TRBV3-1/TRBV3-2
abundance: -
j_gene: TRBJ2-1
CDR3nt: TGTGCCAGCAGTAGATACAATGAGCAGTTCTTC
CDR3aa: CASSRYNEQFF

len: 17
d_gene: -
v_gene: TRBV15
abundance: -
j_gene: TRBJ2-3
CDR3nt: TGTGCCACCAGCAGAGATGGCGGCAGGGGAAGCACAGATACGCAGTATTTT
CDR3aa: CATSRDGGRGSTDTQYF